Shown below are 24 T cell receptor beta chains from a single sample sequenced in a study of breast tumors, draining lymph nodes, adjacent tissues (dated by TCRdb to about 2016). Lymph node samples came from the axillary draining lymph nodes of breast cancer patients. Preparation of the library involved multiplex PCR. TCRdb lists the instrument as Illumina HiSeq 2000. In TCRdb, the public reads were trimmed at Q25 with fastp and aligned with MiXCR, with productive beta chains retained. Every distinct CDR3 protein forms one entry, paired with its most common genes and DNA. This sample is represented by some 97,000 distinct CDR3 sequences; about 20% of them were singletons. The ten largest make up less than 1.5% of the sample. The source material was axillary lymph node tissue. These TCRs come from a female donor with breast cancer. Some clones in this sample may be carry-over from other donors' samples.

Note on this clonotype: This may be a read error: a much more frequent sequence differs by one nucleotide. The chain uses TRBV28 and TRBJ2-7, with TRBD2 matching over 9 bases. CDR1 MDHEN and CDR2 SYDVKM come from the germline V gene. CDR3 size: 15 residues. V was clipped by 8 bases and J by 2 bases; unmatched bases: 10. In nucleotides, the CDR3 is TGTGCCAGCGCCCTTAGGGCTAGCGGGACCTACGAGCAGTACTTC. Translated: CASALRASGTYEQYF.

This clonotype was observed at least ten times. This chain uses TRBV19 with TRBJ1-2; 11 bases line up with TRBD1. This CDR3 spans 14 amino acids. Germline V gives CDR1 LNHDA, CDR2 SQIVND (reference sequence). V shed 5 bases and J 8 bases; nucleotides not matched to a gene: 7. For the CDR3, the DNA is TGTGCCAGTAGTGGGGGACAGGGGGGCTCGGGCTACACCTTC. Its protein is CASSGGQGGSGYTF.

In regard to this clonotype: This may be a read error, as it is one base from a much larger clone. The conserved phenylalanine or tryptophan normally closing the CDR3 is absent here, so this likely arose from a read error. J is TRBJ1-4 and V is TRBV18, with a possible D match to TRBD1 (5 bases). Germline loops: CDR1 KGHSH, CDR2 LQKENI. The CDR3 sequence is 12 residues long. V shed 2 bases and J shed 10 bases, with 8 bases lying between them. CDR3 loop: CASSPNQGKLFL. In DNA form, the CDR3 reads TGTGCCAGCTCACCAAACCAGGGAAAACTGTTTCTT.

The J gene is TRBJ2-7, the V gene TRBV28, with a weak D call TRBD2 (5 bases). Between the trimmed V and J ends, which lost 5 bases and 1 base, there was a span of 15 bases. From germline, CDR1 is MDHEN and CDR2 SYDVKM. The CDR3 length is 15 residues. The DNA of the CDR3 is TGTGCCAGCAGTATATTGGCGGGCTTTTCCTACGAGCAGTACTTC. It translates to CASSILAGFSYEQYF.

This clonotype was seen repeatedly, ten times or more. The genes are TRBV10-3 and TRBJ2-6, with D possibly being TRBD2 (6 bases). The ends were cut back, 7 bases at V and 0 bases at J, with 13 bases in the middle. Germline loops: CDR1 ENHRY, CDR2 SYGVKD. This CDR3 spans 16 amino acids. The CDR3 DNA reads TGTGCCATCACGGGGGAGTCCCTCTCTGGGGCCAACGTCCTGACTTTC. This translates into CAITGESLSGANVLTF.

This clonotype was seen ten or more times. The chain employs TRBV10-2 and TRBJ2-5; no clear D gene. The V gene lost 1 base and the J gene lost 0 bases, with 6 bases spanning the gap. The CDR3 runs to 14 residues. Germline loops: CDR1 WSHSY, CDR2 SAAADI. CDR3 in DNA: TGCGCCAGCAGTGAGTTACTCGACCAAGAGACCCAGTACTTC. It encodes CASSELLDQETQYF.

This clonotype was counted between two and nine times. The CDR3 region has the DNA TGCGCCAGCAGCCGACCCGGGGGGTCGGACACCGGGGAGCTGTTTTTT. Encoded protein: CASSRPGGSDTGELFF. The rearrangement uses TRBV4-1 and TRBJ2-2; 7 bases agree with TRBD2. The CDR3 loop spans 16 amino acids. The J segment lost 3 bases and the V segment lost 4 bases, leaving 8 bases of the junction unmatched. The germline V gene has CDR1 MGHRA and CDR2 YSYEKL.

This clonotype has ten or more counts. This chain uses TRBV7-8 with TRBJ1-2; no clear D. Germline V gene lookup returns CDR1 SGHVS and CDR2 FQNEAQ. This CDR3 is 16 amino acids long. Trimming removed 1 base from V and 6 bases from J, with 18 bases in between. The CDR3 region has the DNA TGTGCCAGCAGCTTAGGGGGATACTCGGGATCTCATGGCTACACCTTC. It yields the protein CASSLGGYSGSHGYTF.

This clonotype has a count of ten or more. The chain has TRBV20-1 and TRBJ2-1; TRBD1 matches 10 bases. The CDR3 runs 13 residues. Per germline, CDR1 DFQATT and CDR2 SNEGSKA (reference sequence). J lost 3 bases, V lost 8 bases, and 4 bases had no gene match. The CDR3 region has the DNA TGCAGTTTGACAGGGGGCATCTACAATGAGCAGTTCTTC. Residues: CSLTGGIYNEQFF.

The chain joins TRBV5-1 to TRBJ1-1; no clear D. The CDR3 has 13 amino acids. Germline-derived CDR1 and CDR2 are SGHRS and YFSETQ. V lost 0 bases and J 6 bases, leaving 9 bases between the germline ends. CDR3 nucleotides: TGCGCCAGCAGCTTGGAAGATTTCGCTGAAGCTTTCTTT. Its protein is CASSLEDFAEAFF.

Notes on this clonotype: Because the CDR3's place on the DNA is in doubt, the DNA is left out and the CDR3 is given as listed by TCRdb. The chain has TRBV20-1 and TRBJ2-2; the DNA was not used to check the table's D call, TRBD1. CDR1 DFQATT and CDR2 SNEGSKA come from the germline V gene (reference sequence). The CDR3 comprises 21 residues, both ends counted. CDR3 region: CSASEGAGANVLTFGAGELFF.

This clonotype was found many times. V and J are TRBV6-5 and TRBJ2-7; TRBD2 might be the D (6 bases). The CDR3 extends over 13 amino acids. V shed 5 bases and J shed 4 bases, with 12 bases lying between them. Per germline, CDR1 MNHEY and CDR2 SVGAGI. CDR3 sequence reads: CASSSGSGYEQYF. In DNA, the CDR3 is TGTGCCAGCAGTAGCGGGTCGGGTTACGAGCAGTACTTC.

This clonotype was detected many times. The chain employs TRBV7-9 and TRBJ2-1, with D tentatively TRBD1 (6 bases). The germline V and J ends were trimmed by 4 bases and 6 bases, with 13 bases remaining between them. The length of the CDR3 is 14 residues. Germline V gives CDR1 SEHNR, CDR2 FQNEAQ (reference sequence). DNA of the CDR3: TGTGCCAGCAGCTGGGGCGGACAGAGCAATGAGCAGTTCTTC. Translating it yields CASSWGGQSNEQFF.

About this clonotype itself: This sequence may be a read error, since a much larger clone differs from it by one base. The chain is built from TRBV5-4 and TRBJ2-7; 14 bases match TRBD2. With 3 bases clipped from V and 4 bases from J, the junction kept 6 bases outside the gene matches. CDR1 and CDR2 (germline): SGHNT, YYREEE (reference sequence). This CDR3 is built from 16 residues. CDR3 nucleotide sequence: TGTGCCAGCAGCTCGGGACTAGCGGGAGATCCTTACGAGCAGTACTTC. Its protein is CASSSGLAGDPYEQYF.

This clonotype has a count of ten or more. The rearrangement joins TRBV10-3 to TRBJ2-3, with D perhaps matching TRBD1 (6 bases). This CDR3 has 12 residues. Germline CDR1 and CDR2: ENHRY and SYGVKD. V gave up 7 bases and J gave up 6 bases, with 11 bases separating them. CDR3 DNA sequence: TGTGCCATCAATGGGGGCTCGGATACGCAGTATTTT. It yields the protein CAINGGSDTQYF.

In its sample, this clonotype was seen many times. The CDR3 is CASSYSSAGHLSGNTIYF. The CDR3 DNA reads TGTGCCAGCAGTTACTCGAGTGCAGGACACCTCTCTGGAAACACCATATATTTT. The chain is built from TRBV6-5 and TRBJ1-3; a possible D gene is TRBD1 (5 bases). Germline CDR1 is MNHEY and CDR2 is SVGAGI. The V end was cut by 0 bases, the J end by 0 bases, with 15 bases between. The CDR3 has 18 residues.

This clonotype has ten or more counts. The rearrangement joins TRBV12-3 or TRBV12-4 to TRBJ2-7; 10 positions match TRBD1. The CDR3 runs 13 residues. J was trimmed by 5 bases and V by 7 bases; bases with no gene match: 5. The CDR3 here is CASTRQGADEQYF. In DNA form, the CDR3 reads TGTGCCAGCACCAGACAGGGGGCGGACGAGCAGTACTTC.

The V and J genes are TRBV27 and TRBJ2-2; TRBD2 might be the D (6 bases). With 5 bases removed from V and 6 bases from J, the gap between germline ends came to 16 bases. Germline CDR1 is MNHEY and CDR2 is SMNVEV (reference sequence). This CDR3 has 15 amino acids. CDR3 DNA sequence: TGTGCCAGCAGTGTCGTCGGGCGGGGTCCCGGGGAGCTGTTTTTT. This codes for CASSVVGRGPGELFF.

The genes are TRBV5-4 and TRBJ2-5, with a possible D match to TRBD2 (6 bases). CDR1 is SGHNT and CDR2 is YYREEE in the germline V gene (reference sequence). V was pared by 1 base and J by 1 base, with 17 bases between. The CDR3 length is 17 residues. The CDR3 DNA reads TGTGCCAGCAGCTTGTCGGGTAGCGGTATATTCCAAGAGACCCAGTACTTC. Protein sequence: CASSLSGSGIFQETQYF.

Turning to this clonotype: One end of the junction varies from germline; a read error may be responsible. The V gene is TRBV30, the J gene TRBJ2-2, with 13 bases matching TRBD2. This CDR3 has 14 residues. Germline CDR1 is GTSNPN and CDR2 is SVGIG (reference sequence). CDR3 DNA: TGTGCCCGTGGCGGGACTAGCGGGACCGGGGAGCTGCTTTTT. Encoded protein: CARGGTSGTGELLF.

This clonotype was seen at least ten times. The chain uses TRBV5-6 and TRBJ1-6; TRBD1 aligns across 8 bases. The CDR3 is 17 residues long. Germline V gene lookup returns CDR1 SGHDT and CDR2 YYEEEE. V lost 0 bases, J lost 4 bases, and 6 bases stayed unmatched. The CDR3 here is CASSLGTGLQYNSPLHF. Written as DNA, the CDR3 is TGTGCCAGCAGCTTGGGGACAGGGCTCCAATATAATTCACCCCTCCACTTT.

This clonotype was counted at least ten times. The chain joins TRBV7-3 to TRBJ2-7; TRBD2 is a possible D gene (6 bases). This CDR3 is built from 15 residues. Trimming removed 5 bases at V and 4 bases at J, with 18 bases between. Germline CDR1 reads SGHTA; CDR2 reads FQGTGA. The CDR3 loop reads CASSQRPGLQYEQYF. The DNA of the CDR3 is TGTGCCAGCAGCCAACGACCGGGACTCCAGTACGAGCAGTACTTC.

This clonotype was seen many times. The chain couples TRBV6-6 to TRBJ2-2; D may match TRBD1 or TRBD2 (6 bases each). The germline V gene encodes CDR1 MNHNY and CDR2 SVGAGI (reference sequence). This CDR3 region has 15 residues. V was trimmed by 3 bases and J by 5 bases, leaving 13 bases between them. The CDR3, as DNA: TGTGCCAGCAGTTATAGGGGGGCGCAGACCGGGGAGCTGTTTTTT. Its protein is CASSYRGAQTGELFF.

This clonotype was counted only a few times. The rearrangement links TRBV7-8 to TRBJ1-5; TRBD1 is a possible D gene (5 bases). Germline lookup yields CDR1 SGHVS and CDR2 FQNEAQ. Trimming pared 1 base from V and 2 bases from J, leaving 9 bases between. The CDR3 contains 15 residues. As DNA, the CDR3 is TGTGCCAGCAGCTTAGGTCTAGGGGGCAATCAGCCCCAGCATTTT. Amino acid sequence: CASSLGLGGNQPQHF.